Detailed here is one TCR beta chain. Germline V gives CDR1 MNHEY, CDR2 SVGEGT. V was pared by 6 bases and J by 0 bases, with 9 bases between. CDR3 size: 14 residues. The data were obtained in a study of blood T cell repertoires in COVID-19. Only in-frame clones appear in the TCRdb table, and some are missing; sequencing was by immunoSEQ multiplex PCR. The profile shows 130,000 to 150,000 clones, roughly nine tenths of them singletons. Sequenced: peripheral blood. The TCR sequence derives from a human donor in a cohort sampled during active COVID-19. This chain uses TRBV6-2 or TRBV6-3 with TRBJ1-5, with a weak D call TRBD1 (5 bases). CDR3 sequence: CASSHDSSNQPQHF. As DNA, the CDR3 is TGTGCCAGCAGCCATGACAGTAGCAATCAGCCCCAGCATTTT.